This T cell receptor (beta chain) originates from a study of beta chain features in type 1 diabetes. The study, taken as a whole, reports: A cDNA-based sequencing approach could over-represent cells with high TCR expression. Shorter TCRB CDR3s, moderately but significantly so, were found in Type 1 diabetes patients in all four CD4+ subsets.

CDR1 and CDR2 from the germline V gene are MNHNS and SASEGT. V trimming: 7 bases; J trimming: 4 bases; junction bases outside the gene matches: 9. CDR3 length equals 15 residues. This clone has more than one count but fewer than ten. The antigen is unknown. As every portion of the isolated RNA was reverse transcribed, the sequencing read expressed TCRB transcripts. The average read count of naive, central memory and regulatory T cell samples was approximately 4 million. Clones were read by immunoSEQ multiplex PCR, and TCRdb kept only the in-frame ones, dropping some. The sample consists of over 200,000 clones, about a tenth of them appearing once.

Input material: naive CD4+ T cells from blood. V usage is TRBV6-1 and J usage is TRBJ1-4; TRBD1 agrees at 7 bases. This TCR came from a man younger than 40 with type 1 diabetes. The CDR3 here is CASNQRDSFNEKLFF. CDR3 coding DNA: TGTGCCAGCAACCAACGGGACAGCTTTAATGAAAAACTGTTTTTT.